This passage covers 28 T cell receptor beta chains from one sample sequenced in a study of T cell responses to AZD1222 COVID-19 vaccine. TCRdb's table, derived via immunoSEQ multiplex PCR, lists solely in-frame clones and lacks some. The sample holds about 150,000 clones, around 90% seen once. The sample consisted of peripheral blood, taken on day 0 of AZD1222 vaccination. The receptor source for this set is an adult in good health.

The chain is built from TRBV10-2 and TRBJ2-2, with unresolved D. The CDR3 covers 14 residues. Per germline, CDR1 WSHSY and CDR2 SAAADI. V was shortened by 3 bases and J by 4 bases, with 9 bases between the two germline ends. CDR3 sequence: CASSERGFTGELFF. The DNA for the CDR3 is TGCGCCAGCAGTGAACGTGGCTTCACCGGGGAGCTGTTTTTT.

This clone was seen once. The chain uses TRBV30 and TRBJ2-7; no reliable D call. This CDR3 spans 13 amino acids. The germline gives CDR1 GTSNPN, CDR2 SVGIG (reference sequence). The V end was cut by 0 bases, the J end by 5 bases, with 11 bases between. The CDR3 bases are TGTGCCTGGAGTGTACTCTTGAGGCACGAGCAGTACTTC. Amino acids: CAWSVLLRHEQYF.

This sequence joins TRBV7-2 and TRBJ1-2, with D unclear. CDR3 length: 17 amino acids. Germline assignment: CDR1 SGHTA and CDR2 FQGNSA. V shed 5 bases and J shed 0 bases, with 19 bases lying between them. This chain's CDR3 is CASSLSLGGPANYGYTF. The CDR3 DNA follows: TGTGCCAGCAGCCTAAGTTTAGGAGGACCCGCTAACTATGGCTACACCTTC.

The rearrangement uses TRBV2 and TRBJ1-5, with 10 bases aligning to TRBD1. Germline V lookup: CDR1 SNHLY, CDR2 FYNNEI. CDR3 length: 15 amino acids. Germline trimming cut 5 bases from V and 4 bases from J; bases unmatched to any gene: 5. The CDR3: CASSRDRGGNQPQHF. CDR3 DNA: TGTGCCAGCAGTCGGGACAGGGGAGGGAATCAGCCCCAGCATTTT.

This clone was picked up one time. The CDR3 sequence is CASSQGKGAGYGYTF. The CDR3 DNA sequence: TGCGCCAGCAGCCAAGGAAAGGGGGCTGGCTATGGCTACACCTTC. The rearrangement links TRBV4-1 to TRBJ1-2; 7 bases align to TRBD1. The CDR3 consists of 15 residues. The V gene's germline CDR1 is MGHRA and CDR2 YSYEKL. After removal of 1 base from V and 4 bases from J, the junction contained 6 bases not matched to a gene.

This clone has just one count. The chain has TRBV6-5 and TRBJ2-7; 7 nucleotides line up with TRBD1. Trimming took 6 bases from V and 2 from J; bases not matched to a gene: 10. Germline CDR1 MNHEY, CDR2 SVGAGI. CDR3 length equals 15 residues. This CDR3 reads CASSRTGQPPYEQYF. Here the CDR3 DNA reads TGTGCCAGCAGCAGGACGGGACAGCCCCCCTACGAGCAGTACTTC.

The rearrangement links TRBV28 to TRBJ1-5; D is perhaps TRBD1 (5 bases). Between the trimmed V and J ends, which lost 5 bases and 7 bases, there was a span of 9 bases. This CDR3 spans 12 amino acids. Looked up from germline, CDR1 is MDHEN and CDR2 is SYDVKM. The CDR3 DNA reads TGTGCCAGCAGTAACAGGCTACAGCCCCAGCATTTT. This sequence encodes CASSNRLQPQHF.

This sequence joins TRBV11-1 and TRBJ1-2, with a weak D call TRBD1 (6 bases). Looked up from germline, CDR1 is SGHAT and CDR2 is FQDESV (reference sequence). This CDR3 contains 14 residues. The V end lost 5 bases, the J end lost 5 bases, and 15 bases lay between the germline ends. The CDR3: CASSLRGPRYGYTF. The CDR3 region has the DNA TGTGCCAGCAGCCTCAGGGGCCCCCGGTATGGCTACACCTTC.

This chain uses TRBV5-1 with TRBJ1-5; D gene ambiguous. There are 13 residues in the CDR3. Between the trimmed V and J ends, which lost 4 bases and 4 bases, there was a span of 9 bases. CDR1 and CDR2 (germline): SGHRS, YFSETQ. The CDR3 spells CASSRTPNQPQHF. CDR3 sequence (DNA): TGCGCCAGCAGCCGAACACCGAATCAGCCCCAGCATTTT.

Points on this clone: The same CDR3 arises from other DNA sequences in this sample as well. The chain carries TRBV9 and TRBJ1-6; 7 positions match TRBD1. The ends lost 4 bases at V and 4 bases at J; junction bases unmatched: 2. Germline V gene lookup returns CDR1 SGDLS and CDR2 YYNGEE. The CDR3 consists of 14 residues. The CDR3 nucleotides are TGTGCCAGCAGCCTGGGACAGTATAATTCACCCCTCCACTTT. Translating gives CASSLGQYNSPLHF.

CDR3 in amino acids: CASSLRLAGTTDTQYF. CDR3 nucleotides: TGTGCCAGCAGCTTGAGACTAGCGGGAACCACAGATACGCAGTATTTT. The chain is built from TRBV7-6 and TRBJ2-3, with TRBD2 identical over 11 bases. The CDR3 runs 16 residues. Germline V gene lookup returns CDR1 SGHVS and CDR2 FNYEAQ. The J segment lost 2 bases and the V segment lost 3 bases, leaving 4 bases of the junction unmatched.

This rearrangement joins TRBV6-5 to TRBJ2-7; D ambiguous. V lost 0 bases, J lost 0 bases, and 9 bases lay in between. Per germline, CDR1 MNHEY and CDR2 SVGAGI. The length of the CDR3 is 15 residues. CDR3 sequence reads: CASSYSAGSSYEQYF. Here the CDR3 DNA reads TGTGCCAGCAGTTACTCGGCAGGAAGCTCCTACGAGCAGTACTTC.

This chain uses TRBV2 with TRBJ1-5; D unresolved. CDR3 length: 16 residues. CDR1 is SNHLY, CDR2 FYNNEI, per germline. Trimming took off 4 bases at V and 3 bases at J, with 16 bases between the two ends. CDR3 residues: CASSGVGVGNNQPQHF. The CDR3 nucleotides are TGTGCCAGCAGTGGGGTCGGGGTTGGGAACAATCAGCCCCAGCATTTT. Supplemented by reference TRBV2 and TRBJ1-5, the full variable domain reads EPEVTQTPSHQVTQMGQEVILRCVPISNHLYFYWYRQILGQKVEFLVSFYNNEISEKSEIFDDQFSVERPDGSNFTLKIRSTKLEDSAMYFCASSGVGVGNNQPQHFGDGTRLSIL.

This chain uses TRBV14 with TRBJ1-2; unclear D gene. V lost 4 bases and J lost 0, with 6 bases in between. This CDR3 spans 13 amino acids. Per the germline V gene, CDR1 is SGHDN and CDR2 is FVKESK. The CDR3 DNA follows: TGTGCCAGCAGCCGACGGGCTAACTATGGCTACACCTTC. Its translation: CASSRRANYGYTF. The variable domain in full, completed from reference TRBV14 and TRBJ1-2, reads EAGVTQFPSHSVIEKGQTVTLRCDPISGHDNLYWYRRVMGKEIKFLLHFVKESKQDESGMPNNRFLAERTGGTYSTLKVQPAELEDSGVYFCASSRRANYGYTFGSGTRLTVV.

The rearrangement uses TRBV6-6 and TRBJ2-5, with D uncertain. Trimming removed 0 bases at V and 5 bases at J, with 7 bases between. CDR1 and CDR2 (germline): MNHNY, SVGAGI (reference sequence). There are 13 residues in the CDR3. The CDR3 region is CASSYSVGETQYF. In DNA, the CDR3 is TGTGCCAGCAGTTACTCGGTGGGGGAGACCCAGTACTTC.

V is TRBV12-3 or TRBV12-4 and J is TRBJ2-5, with D tentatively TRBD2 (6 bases). This CDR3 is 11 amino acids long. The V end lost 3 bases, the J end lost 9 bases, and 8 bases lay between the germline ends. The CDR3 region has the DNA TGTGCCAGCAGTTTGGAGCGGGCCCAGTACTTC. This translates into CASSLERAQYF.

V is TRBV5-4 and J is TRBJ2-5; 7 bases are shared with TRBD2. CDR3 length: 15 amino acids. The V gene end was trimmed by 2 bases and the J gene end by 4 bases; junction bases not matched to a gene: 8. Germline values: CDR1 SGHNT, CDR2 YYREEE (reference sequence). CDR3 in amino acids: CASSFGSGWVETQYF. The CDR3 DNA reads TGTGCCAGCAGCTTTGGTAGCGGGTGGGTAGAGACCCAGTACTTC.

The chain joins TRBV7-6 to TRBJ2-5; D is unresolved. Deletions cut 2 bases from V and 1 base from J, with 14 bases between. This CDR3 is 16 amino acids long. Per the germline V gene, CDR1 is SGHVS and CDR2 is FNYEAQ. The CDR3 here is CASSLTPPPGQETQYF. CDR3 nucleotides: TGTGCCAGCAGCTTAACACCCCCCCCGGGCCAAGAGACCCAGTACTTC.

The rearrangement joins TRBV6-4 to TRBJ2-1, with 9 nucleotides matching TRBD2. The trim removed 3 bases at V and 7 bases at J, leaving 10 bases unmatched. The CDR3 consists of 16 residues. Germline-derived CDR1 and CDR2 are MRHNA and SNTAGT. The chain's CDR3 is CASSEWAGGRRNEQFF. For the CDR3, the DNA is TGTGCCAGCAGTGAATGGGCGGGAGGGCGAAGGAATGAGCAGTTCTTC.

About this clone: Sequence at one end of the junction differs from germline and may be a read error. The chain uses TRBV30 and TRBJ2-2; TRBD1 aligns across 8 bases. Per germline, CDR1 GTSNPN and CDR2 SVGIG (reference sequence). The CDR3 has 15 residues. CDR3 region: CAWSQGALSTGKLFF. The CDR3 DNA reads as TGTGCCTGGAGTCAGGGGGCGCTGAGCACCGGGAAGCTGTTTTTT. The full variable domain, completed using reference TRBV30 and TRBJ2-2, is SQTIHQWPATLVQPVGSPLSLECTVEGTSNPNLYWYRQAAGRGLQLLFYSVGIGQISSEVPQNLSASRPQDRQFILSSKKLLLSDSGFYLCAWSQGALSTGKLFFGEGSRLTVL.

A few counts support this clone. The rearrangement joins TRBV7-2 to TRBJ2-3; 10 bases align to TRBD2. The germline gives CDR1 SGHTA, CDR2 FQGNSA. V lost 2 bases to trimming and J lost 2 bases; unmatched junction nucleotides: 10. The CDR3 covers 18 residues. The CDR3 DNA is TGTGCCAGCAGCTTATTGGCTAGCGGGGGCGTGGACACAGATACGCAGTATTTT. The encoded protein is CASSLLASGGVDTDTQYF.

The genes are TRBV27 and TRBJ1-6; 9 bases map to TRBD1. The CDR3 runs to 14 residues. CDR1 and CDR2 (germline): MNHEY, SMNVEV (reference sequence). The junction had 4 bases not matched to a gene; V was cut back by 6 bases and J by 7 bases. CDR3 in DNA: TGTGCCAGCAGCTATGGGACAGGGAATTCACCCCTCCACTTT. As protein: CASSYGTGNSPLHF.

The chain has TRBV9 and TRBJ1-2; D not resolved. CDR1 and CDR2 (germline): SGDLS, YYNGEE. The CDR3 sequence is 16 residues long. V was shortened by 2 bases and J by 2 bases, with 16 bases between the two germline ends. CDR3 nucleotides: TGTGCCAGCAGCGTGTATGGGTCACGCCACAACTATGGCTACACCTTC. Its translation: CASSVYGSRHNYGYTF.

The chain carries TRBV6-6 and TRBJ2-7, with 9 bases that match TRBD1. The V gene end was trimmed by 2 bases and the J gene end by 3 bases; junction bases not matched to a gene: 5. CDR1 is MNHNY and CDR2 is SVGAGI in the germline V gene (reference sequence). The CDR3 extends over 15 amino acids. CDR3 loop: CASSYPGTGSYEQYF. The CDR3 coding sequence is TGTGCCAGCAGTTACCCCGGGACAGGGAGCTACGAGCAGTACTTC.

The chain has TRBV7-9 and TRBJ2-1; 12 bases match TRBD2. Losses at the gene ends were 4 bases for V and 6 bases for J; bases not matched to a gene: 16. Germline V CDR1 and CDR2: SEHNR, FQNEAQ (reference sequence). The CDR3 sequence is 19 residues long. CDR3 nucleotides: TGTGCCAGCAGCTCAACTAGGACTAGCGGGATCTCCCTCCCCAATGAGCAGTTCTTC. Translated: CASSSTRTSGISLPNEQFF.

This clone was observed a few times. The CDR3 DNA follows: TGTGCCAGCAGCCCACGGACAGGCTCCCGGTACGGCTACACCTTC. It is translated as CASSPRTGSRYGYTF. The chain has TRBV7-9 and TRBJ1-2, with TRBD1 matching 7 bases. The ends lost 5 bases at V and 8 bases at J; junction bases unmatched: 14. The CDR3 totals 15 residues. CDR1 and CDR2 (germline): SEHNR, FQNEAQ (reference sequence).

The rearrangement links TRBV6-1 to TRBJ2-1, with 10 positions matching TRBD2. Trimming removed 4 bases from V and 7 bases from J; junction bases left unmatched: 10. Germline V lookup: CDR1 MNHNS, CDR2 SASEGT. This CDR3 is built from 16 residues. The CDR3 DNA sequence: TGTGCCAGCAGTGGCGGCGGCCTAGCGGGAGAGAATGAGCAGTTCTTC. Residues: CASSGGGLAGENEQFF.

The chain uses TRBV11-2 and TRBJ2-2, with D tentatively TRBD2 (5 bases). The germline V gene encodes CDR1 SGHAT and CDR2 FQNNGV. The V and J ends lost 3 bases and 4 bases respectively, with 15 bases between them. The CDR3 length is 16 residues. CDR3 residues: CASSFERYLSTGELFF. The DNA of the CDR3 is TGTGCCAGCAGCTTCGAGCGGTACCTTTCCACCGGGGAGCTGTTTTTT.